Described below is a single T cell receptor (beta chain) sequence and its context. This entry belongs to a study of T cell responses to AZD1222 COVID-19 vaccine. Clones were read by immunoSEQ multiplex PCR, and TCRdb kept only the in-frame ones, dropping some. The sample lists roughly 100,000 clones, over 70% occurring once. V lost 3 bases and J lost 0, with 12 bases in between. Germline V lookup: CDR1 KGHSH, CDR2 LQKENI. This CDR3 contains 15 residues. This specimen was peripheral blood, taken on day 0 of AZD1222 vaccination. The chain employs TRBV18 and TRBJ2-7; tentatively, D is TRBD2 (6 bases). This sequence was found in an adult in good health. CDR3: CASSPGGGSSYEQYF. CDR3 DNA: TGTGCCAGCTCACCGGGAGGTGGGTCCTCCTACGAGCAGTACTTC.